The rows below give T cell receptor beta chains drawn from one sample of a study of T-cell memory formation after mild COVID-19. Via MiXCR, TCRdb re-called the 5' RACE reads, giving one row per CDR3 protein. The sample includes 190,000 or so distinct CDR3 sequences, 10% to 13% of them seen just once. The sample was PBMCs or a T cell subset sorted from them (not recorded which). The receptors originated from a man aged 18 to 29 who had mild COVID-19 (a few samples of this study predate the infection). Cell type and time point are not known. Each CDR3 is given without its conserved first and last residue.

J	length	V	CDR3
TRBJ1-1	12	TRBV5-1	ASSEQGGSTEAF
TRBJ1-1	10	TRBV18	ASSDYGTEAF
TRBJ1-6	8	TRBV23-1	ASINSPLH
TRBJ2-2	14	TRBV5-8	ASHTGAGGFTGELF
TRBJ2-4	11	TRBV20-1	SARQDARDIQY
TRBJ1-5	9	TRBV20-1	SARGDQPQH
TRBJ2-3	16	TRBV6-6	ASSLDITSGTSTDTQY
TRBJ2-4	10	TRBV15	ATSRDSGIQY
TRBJ1-1	12	TRBV20-1	SARSGTGRTEAF
TRBJ1-2	13	TRBV4-3	ASSQDTFDNYGYT
TRBJ2-3	11	TRBV7-3	ASSPEVADTQY
TRBJ1-2	12	TRBV10-3	AISESGTNYGYT
TRBJ2-1	12	TRBV5-1	ASSSPSGSNEQF
TRBJ1-2	10	TRBV12-3/TRBV12-4	ASSRNRGGYT
TRBJ2-7	14	TRBV6-6	ASSYTASGQGFEQY
TRBJ2-3	15	TRBV4-3	ASSQAQLAGGQDTQY
TRBJ1-2	14	TRBV7-3	ASSLRPGQGADGYT
TRBJ2-1	13	TRBV21-1	ASTLGATRDNEQF
TRBJ2-3	13	TRBV5-1	ASSLGGQGTDTQY
TRBJ2-7	9	TRBV29-1	SVQRGSEQY
TRBJ1-1	13	TRBV7-8	ASSPRGSPGTEAF
TRBJ1-2	11	TRBV6-5	ASSYSAVGGYT
TRBJ2-7	14	TRBV4-1	ASSQGPGTASYEQY
TRBJ1-5	11	TRBV6-1	ASSVDPNQPQH
TRBJ1-2	13	TRBV3-1	ASSQVVRGNYGYT
TRBJ2-1	12	TRBV7-3	ASSLGGTSGEQF
TRBJ2-3	11	TRBV5-5	ASSLGGQVTQY
TRBJ2-3	15	TRBV28	ASSLRRLADSTDTQY
TRBJ2-3	14	TRBV7-2	ASSLLLAVRTDTQY
TRBJ2-7	10	TRBV28	ASTRVSYEQY
TRBJ1-5	13	TRBV9	ASSPGSRDIQPQH
TRBJ2-3	11	TRBV7-2	ASSSEITDTQY
TRBJ2-1	13	TRBV5-1	ASSPWQGANNEQF